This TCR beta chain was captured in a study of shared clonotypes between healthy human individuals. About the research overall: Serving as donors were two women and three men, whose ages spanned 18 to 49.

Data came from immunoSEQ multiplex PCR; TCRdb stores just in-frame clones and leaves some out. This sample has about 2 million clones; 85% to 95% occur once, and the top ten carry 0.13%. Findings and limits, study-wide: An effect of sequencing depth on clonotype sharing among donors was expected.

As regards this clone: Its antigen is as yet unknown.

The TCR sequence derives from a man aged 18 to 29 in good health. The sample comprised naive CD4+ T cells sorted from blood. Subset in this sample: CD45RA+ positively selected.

The CDR3 spells CASSLRLAGNEQFF. CDR3 nucleotides: TGTGCCAGCAGCTTACGACTAGCTGGCAATGAGCAGTTCTTC. J is TRBJ2-1 and V is TRBV7-6, with 7 bases matching TRBD2. The J segment lost 6 bases and the V segment lost 2 bases, leaving 4 bases of the junction unmatched. CDR1 is SGHVS and CDR2 is FNYEAQ in the germline V gene. This CDR3 is 14 amino acids long.